This T cell receptor beta chain was obtained from a study of identical twins. Unique molecular identifiers were present on the cDNA, and a universal primer site came from template switching. TCRdb itself ran the 5' RACE reads through MiXCR, one entry per CDR3 protein. This sample has about 190,000 distinct CDR3 sequences; about 16% occur once, and the top ten carry roughly two fifths. V was shortened by 6 bases and J by 7 bases, with 9 bases between the two germline ends. The CDR3 totals 11 residues. Germline CDR1 is GTSNPN and CDR2 is SVGIG (reference sequence). This clonotype showed up just a few times. These data also featured in a second study, about T cells expressing NK-cell markers.

The source is a woman in her late teens or twenties in good health. This chain uses TRBV30 with TRBJ2-2; no clear D gene. What was sequenced was CD8+ T cells sorted from blood. CDR3 residues: CACPRSGELFF. CDR3 bases: TGTGCCTGCCCACGGAGCGGGGAGCTGTTTTTT. Complete variable domain (other parts from reference TRBV30 and TRBJ2-2): SQTIHQWPATLVQPVGSPLSLECTVEGTSNPNLYWYRQAAGRGLQLLFYSVGIGQISSEVPQNLSASRPQDRQFILSSKKLLLSDSGFYLCACPRSGELFFGEGSRLTVL.